The clone carrying this T cell receptor beta chain was found many times. No antigen is known for it. This sample is drawn from a study of T cell repertoires in cytomegalovirus infection. Points from the study as a whole: There were carriers of CMV plus the relevant HLA, and cumulative public TCR beta family frequency identified them. CMV-specific TCR beta clonotypes restricted by HLA-C were the ones dominating the ex vivo response.

From the reads, TCRdb called clonotypes with MiXCR, one entry per CDR3 protein. The data contain about 140,000 distinct CDR3 sequences, 5% to 6.5% of them singletons. This CDR3 is built from 16 residues. CDR1 is SGHTA, CDR2 FQGNSA, per germline. Trimming cost V 0 bases and J 2 bases, with 10 bases left between them. The sequence came from a human donor in good health (CMV status not recorded). Some clones in this sample may be carry-over from other donors' samples. Sequenced input: PBMCs. This chain links TRBV7-2 with TRBJ2-2; D assignment may be TRBD1 or TRBD2 (5 bases each). CDR3 nucleotide sequence: TGTGCCAGCAGCTTAGCTGGGGGTATAAACACCGGGGAGCTGTTTTTT. It is translated as CASSLAGGINTGELFF.